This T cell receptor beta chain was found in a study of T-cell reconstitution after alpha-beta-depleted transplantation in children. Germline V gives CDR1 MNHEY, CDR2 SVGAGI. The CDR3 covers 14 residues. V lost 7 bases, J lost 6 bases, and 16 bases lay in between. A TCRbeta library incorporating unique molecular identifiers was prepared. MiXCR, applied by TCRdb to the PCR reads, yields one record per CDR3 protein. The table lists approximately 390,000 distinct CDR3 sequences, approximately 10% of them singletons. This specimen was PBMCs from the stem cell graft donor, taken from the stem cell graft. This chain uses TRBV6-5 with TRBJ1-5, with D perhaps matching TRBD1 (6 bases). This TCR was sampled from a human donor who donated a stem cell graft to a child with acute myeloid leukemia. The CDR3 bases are TGTGCCAGCACTTTAAACCGGGACATTCAGCCCCAGCATTTT. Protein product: CASTLNRDIQPQHF.